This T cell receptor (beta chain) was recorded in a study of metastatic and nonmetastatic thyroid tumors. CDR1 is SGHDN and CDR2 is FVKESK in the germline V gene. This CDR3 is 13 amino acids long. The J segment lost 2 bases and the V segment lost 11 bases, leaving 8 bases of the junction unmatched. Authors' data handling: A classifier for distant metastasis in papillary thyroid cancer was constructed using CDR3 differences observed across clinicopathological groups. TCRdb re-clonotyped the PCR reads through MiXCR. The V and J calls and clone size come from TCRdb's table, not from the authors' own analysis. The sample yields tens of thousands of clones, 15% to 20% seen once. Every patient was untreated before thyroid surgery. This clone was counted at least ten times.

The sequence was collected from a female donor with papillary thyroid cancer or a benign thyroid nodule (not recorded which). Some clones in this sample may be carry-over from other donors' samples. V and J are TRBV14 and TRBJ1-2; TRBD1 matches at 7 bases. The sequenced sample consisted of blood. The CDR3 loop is CACAGTENYGYTF. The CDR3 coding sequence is TGTGCCTGCGCCGGGACAGAGAACTATGGCTACACCTTC.